These 13 T cell receptor beta chains originate from one sample sequenced in a study of blood T cell repertoires in COVID-19. The data were produced by immunoSEQ multiplex PCR, yet TCRdb's version contains in-frame clones alone and is incomplete. The data contain some 210,000 clones, roughly four fifths of them singletons. Sequencing input: peripheral blood. These receptors originate from a woman in her 70s with active or convalescent COVID-19.

The genes are TRBV5-1 and TRBJ2-4; 8 bases line up with TRBD1. Germline V gene sequence: CDR1 SGHRS, CDR2 YFSETQ. After removal of 0 bases from V and 0 bases from J, the junction contained 5 bases not matched to a gene. The CDR3 extends over 17 amino acids. The DNA for the CDR3 is TGCGCCAGCAGCTTGGGACAGGGGTCAATAGCCAAAAACATTCAGTACTTC. Translation gives CASSLGQGSIAKNIQYF.

This sequence joins TRBV6-5 and TRBJ1-1, with 8 bases identical to TRBD1. The germline CDR1 and CDR2 sequences are MNHEY and SVGAGI. Trimming took 0 bases from V and 4 from J; bases not matched to a gene: 7. The CDR3 consists of 16 residues. CDR3 coding DNA: TGTGCCAGCAGTTACTCATGGGACAGGCTGGGCACTGAAGCTTTCTTT. It is translated as CASSYSWDRLGTEAFF.

The chain combines TRBV7-9 with TRBJ2-2; D remains ambiguous. The CDR3 consists of 15 residues. The germline V and J ends were trimmed by 1 base and 6 bases, with 12 bases remaining between them. Looked up from germline, CDR1 is SEHNR and CDR2 is FQNEAQ (reference sequence). The CDR3, as DNA: TGTGCCAGCAGCTTAGGACTCTCCTACTCCGGGGAGCTGTTTTTT. Protein sequence: CASSLGLSYSGELFF.

The chain links TRBV10-3 to TRBJ1-4, with D possibly TRBD1 on 6 matching bases. The germline gives CDR1 ENHRY, CDR2 SYGVKD. The CDR3 sequence is 11 residues long. Trimming shortened V by 8 bases and J by 12 bases, and 13 bases separated the two germline ends. CDR3 in amino acids: CAIGDSGELFF. DNA of the CDR3: TGTGCCATCGGCGATTCAGGGGAACTGTTTTTT.

The chain joins TRBV11-3 to TRBJ2-5; 7 bases are a match to TRBD1. Germline trimming cut 1 base from V and 4 bases from J; bases unmatched to any gene: 12. The germline gives CDR1 SGHNT, CDR2 YENEEA. The CDR3 spans 17 residues. The DNA of the CDR3 is TGTGCCAGCAGCTTAGGAAGGGACAGCGCATGGGGAGAGACCCAGTACTTC. Its translation: CASSLGRDSAWGETQYF.

The V and J genes are TRBV6-2 or TRBV6-3 and TRBJ1-1, with a weak D call TRBD1 (6 bases). Trimming removed 6 bases at V and 4 bases at J, with 21 bases between. CDR1 MNHEY and CDR2 SVGEGT come from the germline V gene. The CDR3 extends over 16 amino acids. CDR3 DNA sequence: TGTGCCAGCAGCCCTTACTTGACAGGCAGCGGCACTGAAGCTTTCTTT. This translates into CASSPYLTGSGTEAFF.

This clone is a singleton in its sample. V gene TRBV20-1 combines with J gene TRBJ2-7; D is unclear. The germline V gene has CDR1 DFQATT and CDR2 SNEGSKA (reference sequence). V was pared by 3 bases and J by 4 bases, with 4 bases between. This CDR3 is 10 amino acids long. CDR3 sequence: CSASAYEQYF. The CDR3 DNA reads as TGCAGTGCTAGCGCGTACGAGCAGTACTTC.

The gene calls are TRBV5-5 and TRBJ2-5; D is unclear. Trimming removed 4 bases from V and 7 bases from J, with 17 bases in between. CDR1 is SGHKS, CDR2 YYEKEE, per germline (reference sequence). This CDR3 has 14 amino acids. CDR3 residues: CASSDLGVSWTQYF. Written as DNA, the CDR3 is TGTGCCAGCAGCGACCTGGGCGTCTCGTGGACCCAGTACTTC.

V usage is TRBV5-1 and J usage is TRBJ2-7, with a possible D match to TRBD2 (6 bases). Trimming removed 2 bases at V and 1 base at J, with 10 bases between. There are 14 residues in the CDR3. Germline CDR1 reads SGHRS; CDR2 reads YFSETQ. The CDR3 region is CASSLNSGSYEQYF. In DNA form, the CDR3 reads TGCGCCAGCAGCTTAAATAGCGGATCCTACGAGCAGTACTTC.

The CDR3 protein is CASSHRTGQETQYF. The CDR3 DNA reads as TGCGCCAGCAGCCACCGGACAGGGCAAGAGACCCAGTACTTC. The genes are TRBV5-1 and TRBJ2-5, with TRBD1 matching over 8 bases. This CDR3 is built from 14 residues. Germline V gives CDR1 SGHRS, CDR2 YFSETQ. The J segment lost 2 bases and the V segment lost 4 bases, leaving 4 bases of the junction unmatched.

This chain connects TRBV29-1 to TRBJ1-4; no firm D call. The germline V gene has CDR1 SQVTM and CDR2 ANQGSEA. This CDR3 has 13 amino acids. The V end was cut by 4 bases, the J end by 4 bases, with 10 bases between. CDR3 sequence: CSVAGSYNEKLFF. In DNA, the CDR3 is TGCAGCGTTGCCGGGTCTTATAATGAAAAACTGTTTTTT.

This chain connects TRBV18 to TRBJ2-3; tentative D call: TRBD2 (6 bases). Germline V gene lookup returns CDR1 KGHSH and CDR2 LQKENI. With 6 bases removed from V and 0 bases from J, the gap between germline ends came to 10 bases. The CDR3 loop spans 14 amino acids. This chain's CDR3 is CASSTSGSTDTQYF. The CDR3 region has the DNA TGTGCCAGCTCCACCAGCGGGAGCACAGATACGCAGTATTTT.

This clone was counted once. The rearrangement links TRBV28 to TRBJ1-2, with TRBD1 matching over 10 bases. V was clipped by 4 bases and J by 8 bases; unmatched bases: 13. Germline lookup yields CDR1 MDHEN and CDR2 SYDVKM. The CDR3 extends over 16 amino acids. CDR3 sequence reads: CASSSPATGGYGGYTF. The DNA of the CDR3 is TGTGCCAGCAGTTCCCCGGCGACAGGGGGCTATGGGGGCTACACCTTC.